These 15 T cell receptor beta chains were sequenced from one sample in a study of T cell responses to AZD1222 COVID-19 vaccine. Here immunoSEQ multiplex PCR was the method, and the copy in TCRdb shows in-frame clones only, minus some. This sample has approximately 140,000 clones, with more than 85% found just once. The material sequenced was peripheral blood, taken on day 0 of AZD1222 vaccination. The receptors were gathered from an adult in good health.

The chain combines TRBV14 with TRBJ2-3; TRBD2 aligns across 11 bases. With 2 bases clipped from V and 4 bases from J, the junction kept 5 bases outside the gene matches. Germline assignment: CDR1 SGHDN and CDR2 FVKESK. The CDR3 loop spans 16 amino acids. The CDR3: CASSQITSGGADTQYF. DNA of the CDR3: TGTGCCAGCAGCCAAATTACTAGCGGGGGAGCAGATACGCAGTATTTT.

The chain joins TRBV2 to TRBJ1-5, with D maybe TRBD1 (5 bases). V was shortened by 3 bases and J by 4 bases, with 13 bases between the two germline ends. This CDR3 comprises 15 residues. The germline V gene has CDR1 SNHLY and CDR2 FYNNEI. As DNA, the CDR3 is TGTGCCAGCAGTGAGGGGGATAGGTTTAATCAGCCCCAGCATTTT. It translates to CASSEGDRFNQPQHF.

This clone was seen only once. The J gene is TRBJ2-1, the V gene TRBV3-1 (or the pseudogene TRBV3-2); either TRBD1 or TRBD2 may fit D (6 bases each). This CDR3 contains 13 residues. V lost 4 bases, J lost 7 bases, and 11 bases lay in between. Looked up from germline, CDR1 is LGHDT and CDR2 is YNNKEL (reference sequence). DNA of the CDR3: TGTGCCAGCAGCCGGGGGGCGCAGAATGAGCAGTTCTTC. Its translation: CASSRGAQNEQFF.

Concerning this clone itself: A read error may produce the germline difference seen at one junction end. V is TRBV5-5 and J is TRBJ1-4; tentatively, D is TRBD1 (5 bases). This CDR3 is built from 11 residues. CDR1 and CDR2 (germline): SGHKS, YYEKEE (reference sequence). The CDR3 DNA follows: TGTGCCAGCAGCTTGGGGGACCGCACCCTTTTT. Translation gives CASSLGDRTLF.

This clone showed up just once. The chain combines TRBV6-5 with TRBJ1-2, with D unclear. There are 14 residues in the CDR3. Trimming left V 7 bases short and J 4 bases short, with 16 bases between. Per germline, CDR1 MNHEY and CDR2 SVGAGI. The CDR3: CASTVDGESYGYTF. The CDR3 coding sequence is TGTGCCAGCACCGTAGACGGGGAGTCCTATGGCTACACCTTC.

The J gene is TRBJ2-2, the V gene TRBV7-3; possibly TRBD2 for D (7 bases). The CDR3 has 15 residues. Trimming left V 0 bases short and J 3 bases short, with 8 bases between. CDR1 is SGHTA and CDR2 is FQGTGA in the germline V gene. The CDR3 DNA is TGTGCCAGCAGCTTAACGGGGGGGCACACCGGGGAGCTGTTTTTT. It codes for CASSLTGGHTGELFF.

This chain connects TRBV11-2 to TRBJ1-1; no clear D. The V gene lost 3 bases and the J gene lost 1 base, with 6 bases spanning the gap. The CDR3 is 13 residues long. Germline CDR1 reads SGHAT; CDR2 reads FQNNGV. The CDR3: CASSLSWNTEAFF. The CDR3 DNA reads TGTGCCAGCAGCTTGTCCTGGAACACTGAAGCTTTCTTT.

The chain carries TRBV6-6 and TRBJ1-1; D might be TRBD1 (5 bases). The germline V gene has CDR1 MNHNY and CDR2 SVGAGI (reference sequence). The length of the CDR3 is 14 residues. V lost 4 bases and J lost 0, with 9 bases in between. This CDR3 reads CASSSQGMNTEAFF. The DNA for the CDR3 is TGTGCCAGCAGTTCTCAGGGCATGAACACTGAAGCTTTCTTT.

This chain links TRBV3-1 (or the pseudogene TRBV3-2) with TRBJ1-4, with D unresolved. CDR3 length: 14 residues. The germline V gene encodes CDR1 LGHDT and CDR2 YNNKEL (reference sequence). The V end was cut by 4 bases, the J end by 5 bases, with 11 bases between. CDR3 bases: TGTGCCAGCAGCCCCCGTGCGTCAAATGAAAAACTGTTTTTT. Protein product: CASSPRASNEKLFF.

This clone was found once. V gene TRBV19 combines with J gene TRBJ1-1; no clear D. CDR3 length: 13 amino acids. V was cut by 1 base and J by 8 bases, with 11 bases left in between. From germline, CDR1 is LNHDA and CDR2 SQIVND (reference sequence). CDR3 bases: TGTGCCAGTAGTATAGGCGGACTTTTGGAAGCTTTCTTT. Its translation is CASSIGGLLEAFF.

The gene calls are TRBV5-1 and TRBJ2-2; no reliable D call. The ends were cut back, 1 base at V and 1 base at J, with 5 bases in the middle. Germline V gene lookup returns CDR1 SGHRS and CDR2 YFSETQ. This CDR3 is built from 14 residues. The CDR3 sequence: CASSLQQNTGELFF. The CDR3 bases are TGCGCCAGCAGCTTGCAACAGAACACCGGGGAGCTGTTTTTT.

The chain links TRBV21-1 to TRBJ1-2; the table's TRBD1 call for D was not verified on the DNA. TRBV21-1 is listed as a pseudogene. CDR3 length: 16 residues. In nucleotides, the CDR3 is TGTGCCAGCAGTCAAAGATGGGACAGGGGGTTCTATGGCTACACCTTC. It is translated as CASSQRWDRGFYGYTF.

This clone has only a few counts. V usage is TRBV5-1 and J usage is TRBJ2-3; D is perhaps TRBD2 (5 bases). The CDR3 runs 13 residues. Germline V gives CDR1 SGHRS, CDR2 YFSETQ. V lost 4 bases, J lost 4 bases, and 10 bases lay in between. The CDR3 nucleotides are TGCGCCAGCAGCCTATCGAGGGCAGATACGCAGTATTTT. Amino acid sequence: CASSLSRADTQYF.

This clone was detected only a few times. The gene calls are TRBV6-5 and TRBJ1-2, with D possibly matching TRBD1 (5 bases). CDR3 length equals 15 residues. Germline V lookup: CDR1 MNHEY, CDR2 SVGAGI. Trimming pared 7 bases from V and 3 bases from J, leaving 18 bases between. Here the CDR3 reads CASTSPTGRDYGYTF. For the CDR3, the DNA is TGTGCCAGCACGTCCCCCACCGGCAGGGACTATGGCTACACCTTC.

V is TRBV21-1 and J is TRBJ1-6; the table's TRBD1 call for D was not verified on the DNA. TRBV21-1 is termed a pseudogene. The CDR3 has 16 amino acids. CDR3 sequence reads: CASTQDGRVGSSPLHF. CDR3 nucleotides: TGTGCCAGCACCCAGGATGGCAGGGTAGGTAGTTCACCCCTCCACTTT.